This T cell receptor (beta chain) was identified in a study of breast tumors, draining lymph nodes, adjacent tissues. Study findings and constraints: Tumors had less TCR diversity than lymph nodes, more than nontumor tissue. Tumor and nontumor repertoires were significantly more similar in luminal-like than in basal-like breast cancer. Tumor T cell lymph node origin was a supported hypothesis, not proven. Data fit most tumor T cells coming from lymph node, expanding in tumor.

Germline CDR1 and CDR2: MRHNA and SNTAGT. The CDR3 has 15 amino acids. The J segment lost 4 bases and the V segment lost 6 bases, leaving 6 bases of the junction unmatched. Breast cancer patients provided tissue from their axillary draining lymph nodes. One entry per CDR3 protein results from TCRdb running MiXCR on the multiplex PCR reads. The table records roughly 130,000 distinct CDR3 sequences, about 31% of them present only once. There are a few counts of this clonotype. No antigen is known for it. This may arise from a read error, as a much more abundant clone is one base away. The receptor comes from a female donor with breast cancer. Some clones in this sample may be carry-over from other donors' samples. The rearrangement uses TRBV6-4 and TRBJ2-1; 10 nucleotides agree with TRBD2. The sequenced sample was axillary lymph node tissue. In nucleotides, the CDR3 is TGTGCCAGCAGCCTCAGCGGGGGGGATTACAATGAGCAGTTCTTC. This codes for CASSLSGGDYNEQFF.